This T cell receptor (beta chain) was observed in a study of cytomegalovirus exposure and HLA in healthy donors. On the study more broadly: Among roughly 180 million T cells, an earlier analysis found 95 million to 140 million unique TCR beta sequences.

PCR involved 60 Vbeta and 13 Jbeta primers. TCRdb keeps only in-frame clones here, not all; method: immunoSEQ multiplex PCR. The profile shows about 93,000 clones, about 78% of them singletons. Comment on this clone: Its antigen is not known.

Study-wide findings and caveats: Later on, a genetic analysis was performed. It linked a missense variant in DCLRE1C with V- and J-gene trimming of TCR beta.

The sample comprised PBMCs. This receptor was identified in a woman in her thirties or forties in good health and CMV-seronegative.

The CDR3 protein is CASSLGTGGSSTDTQYF. CDR3 nucleotide sequence: TGTGCCAGCAGCTTAGGGACTGGAGGGAGTAGCACAGATACGCAGTATTTT. This rearrangement joins TRBV7-2 to TRBJ2-3; D possibly corresponds to TRBD2 (6 bases). There are 17 residues in the CDR3. In germline, CDR1 is SGHTA, CDR2 FQGNSA. V was shortened by 1 base and J by 0 bases, with 14 bases between the two germline ends. Full variable domain (remainder filled in from reference TRBV7-2 and TRBJ2-3): GAGVSQSPSNKVTEKGKDVELRCDPISGHTALYWYRQSLGQGLEFLIYFQGNSAPDKSGLPSDRFSAERTGGSVSTLTIQRTQQEDSAVYLCASSLGTGGSSTDTQYFGPGTRLTVL.